Following are 27 T cell receptor beta chains from one sample sequenced in a study of post-analysis software for immune sequencing data. The antigens these receptors bind are not known. cDNA libraries of TCR beta carried unique molecular identifiers. From the PCR reads, TCRdb called clonotypes with MiXCR, one entry per CDR3 protein. The sample lists almost 700,000 distinct CDR3 sequences; around 64% were seen once. General study results and limits: With TRBV5-6, TRBV5-1 and TRBV20-1 included, about five TRBV segments were more frequent in patients than in controls.

Sequencing was carried out using blood. These receptors originate from a girl between 2 and 10 years old with multiple sclerosis.

The chain uses TRBV29-1 and TRBJ2-5; tentatively, D is TRBD2 (6 bases). Germline assignment: CDR1 SQVTM and CDR2 ANQGSEA. This CDR3 spans 15 amino acids. V lost 8 bases, J lost 4 bases, and 23 bases lay in between. The CDR3 coding sequence is TGCAGCACATGGGCAAATCTGGGAGGCGGAGAGACCCAGTACTTC. As protein: CSTWANLGGGETQYF.

The chain joins TRBV20-1 to TRBJ2-1, with TRBD2 identical over 7 bases. CDR1 and CDR2 from the germline V gene are DFQATT and SNEGSKA (reference sequence). This CDR3 region has 17 residues. The trim removed 6 bases at V and 0 bases at J, leaving 14 bases unmatched. The CDR3 protein is CSARGGSGASSYNEQFF. The CDR3 region has the DNA TGCAGTGCCCGTGGGGGGAGCGGGGCAAGCTCCTACAATGAGCAGTTCTTC.

The rearrangement uses TRBV2 and TRBJ1-4; no reliable D call. The CDR3 consists of 12 residues. V lost 8 bases and J lost 8, with 12 bases in between. Looked up from germline, CDR1 is SNHLY and CDR2 is FYNNEI. The CDR3 reads CASYEGGEKLFF. The CDR3 DNA reads TGTGCCAGCTACGAGGGTGGAGAAAAACTGTTTTTT.

The table lists this clonotype with a count of one. The CDR3 carries no conserved terminal phenylalanine or tryptophan, so it likely arises from a read error. The J gene is TRBJ2-5, the V gene TRBV3-1; the D is unclear. This CDR3 is built from 16 residues. V lost 4 bases to trimming and J lost 0 bases, with 15 bases between them. The germline V gene has CDR1 LGHDT and CDR2 YNNKEL (reference sequence). The DNA of the CDR3 is TGTGCCAGCAGCCGCGTCGACCGAGCGTACCAAGAGACCCAGTACGTC. It is translated as CASSRVDRAYQETQYV.

The genes are TRBV12-3 or TRBV12-4 and TRBJ2-1; D possibly corresponds to TRBD2 (6 bases). V was clipped by 5 bases and J by 4 bases, with 12 bases between them. There are 14 residues in the CDR3. The CDR3 sequence: CASSNSGPYNEQFF. The CDR3 coding sequence is TGTGCCAGCAGTAACAGCGGGCCTTACAATGAGCAGTTCTTC.

The J gene is TRBJ2-1, the V gene TRBV4-1; tentatively, D is TRBD1 (5 bases). The CDR3 length is 14 residues. In germline, CDR1 is MGHRA, CDR2 YSYEKL. With 4 bases removed from V and 6 bases from J, the gap between germline ends came to 13 bases. The CDR3 spells CASSRVRGPNEQFF. In DNA form, the CDR3 reads TGCGCCAGCAGCCGCGTTAGGGGCCCCAATGAGCAGTTCTTC.

The CDR3 loop reads CASSPLEVTVSYGYTF. CDR3 in DNA: TGTGCCAGCTCACCGCTGGAAGTGACAGTCTCCTATGGCTACACCTTC. The V gene is TRBV18, the J gene TRBJ1-2; perhaps TRBD1 as D (5 bases). Trimming stripped 3 bases from V and 4 bases from J, with 18 bases between. The CDR3 totals 16 residues. In germline, CDR1 is KGHSH, CDR2 LQKENI. Supplemented by reference TRBV18 and TRBJ1-2, the full variable domain reads NAGVMQNPRHLVRRRGQEARLRCSPMKGHSHVYWYRQLPEEGLKFMVYLQKENIIDESGMPKERFSAEFPKEGPSILRIQQVVRGDSAAYFCASSPLEVTVSYGYTFGSGTRLTVV.

V is TRBV29-1 and J is TRBJ2-5, with 11 bases fitting TRBD2. This CDR3 comprises 15 residues. Germline V CDR1 and CDR2: SQVTM, ANQGSEA. V shed 4 bases and J 4 bases; nucleotides not matched to a gene: 8. The CDR3 here is CSVGLAGFEGETQYF. CDR3 bases: TGCAGCGTTGGACTAGCGGGATTCGAGGGAGAGACCCAGTACTTC.

The chain carries TRBV9 and TRBJ2-4, with D uncertain. The CDR3 consists of 14 residues. Trimming stripped 4 bases from V and 2 bases from J, with 10 bases between. Germline lookup yields CDR1 SGDLS and CDR2 YYNGEE. CDR3 nucleotides: TGTGCCAGCAGCTCTCCCAGGACCAAAAACATTCAGTACTTC. Its translation is CASSSPRTKNIQYF.

The chain uses TRBV5-1 and TRBJ2-1, with TRBD2 as a possible D gene (5 bases). Germline lookup yields CDR1 SGHRS and CDR2 YFSETQ. The CDR3 covers 15 residues. V was cut by 1 base and J by 4 bases, with 12 bases left in between. CDR3 residues: CASSLQVTTYNEQFF. The CDR3 DNA sequence: TGCGCCAGCAGCTTGCAGGTGACTACTTACAATGAGCAGTTCTTC.

The chain joins TRBV2 to TRBJ2-7; D remains unclear. Germline V gene data show CDR1 as SNHLY and CDR2 as FYNNEI. Trimming cost V 6 bases and J 9 bases, with 18 bases left between them. This CDR3 is 13 amino acids long. The CDR3 loop is CASRTDGQNWQYF. The CDR3 DNA follows: TGTGCCAGCAGGACGGACGGGCAGAACTGGCAGTACTTC.

J is TRBJ2-5 and V is TRBV20-1, with D hard to call. There are 13 residues in the CDR3. V gave up 2 bases and J gave up 3 bases, with 10 bases separating them. The germline V gene encodes CDR1 DFQATT and CDR2 SNEGSKA (reference sequence). CDR3 sequence reads: CSARRVDEETQYF. In DNA form, the CDR3 reads TGCAGTGCTAGACGGGTGGATGAAGAGACCCAGTACTTC.

The gene calls are TRBV5-1 and TRBJ1-6; TRBD1 matches 7 bases. Germline CDR1 SGHRS, CDR2 YFSETQ. This CDR3 has 14 amino acids. With 4 bases clipped from V and 7 bases from J, the junction kept 5 bases outside the gene matches. The CDR3 loop reads CASSPGTENSPLHF. The DNA for the CDR3 is TGCGCCAGCAGCCCCGGGACAGAGAATTCACCCCTCCACTTT.

The chain recombines TRBV20-1 with TRBJ2-7; D gene uncertain. CDR1 is DFQATT, CDR2 SNEGSKA, per germline (reference sequence). Trimming took 5 bases from V and 4 from J, leaving 12 bases between them. This CDR3 has 12 amino acids. The CDR3 region is CSAGPPEYEQYF. In DNA, the CDR3 is TGCAGTGCTGGGCCCCCTGAATACGAGCAGTACTTC.

This clonotype was observed a few times. This chain links TRBV6-6 with TRBJ2-7, with TRBD1 identical over 7 bases. V shed 0 bases and J 3 bases; nucleotides not matched to a gene: 5. Germline V gene data show CDR1 as MNHNY and CDR2 as SVGAGI (reference sequence). The CDR3 extends over 15 amino acids. The DNA of the CDR3 is TGTGCCAGCAGTTACTCCCCGACAGGGATCTACGAGCAGTACTTC. Protein: CASSYSPTGIYEQYF.

This clonotype has only a few counts. The rearrangement links TRBV7-9 to TRBJ2-1, with 9 bases fitting TRBD2. The CDR3 covers 13 residues. In germline, CDR1 is SEHNR, CDR2 FQNEAQ (reference sequence). Trimming at V came to 5 bases and at J to 7 bases, leaving 3 bases not matched to a gene. CDR3: CASSAGLANEQFF. DNA of the CDR3: TGTGCCAGCAGCGCGGGACTAGCTAATGAGCAGTTCTTC.

The chain is built from TRBV7-9 and TRBJ1-1; tentative D call: TRBD1 (5 bases). This CDR3 is 18 amino acids long. Germline CDR1 and CDR2: SEHNR and FQNEAQ (reference sequence). The ends were cut back, 5 bases at V and 0 bases at J, with 22 bases in the middle. CDR3 nucleotides: TGTGCCAGCAGCCCACCCCAGGGCACAGGATACCTGAACACTGAAGCTTTCTTT. This translates into CASSPPQGTGYLNTEAFF.

The genes are TRBV9 and TRBJ2-1; no reliable D call. The V end lost 4 bases, the J end lost 7 bases, and 21 bases lay between the germline ends. This CDR3 region has 16 residues. Germline V gene lookup returns CDR1 SGDLS and CDR2 YYNGEE. The CDR3 DNA reads TGTGCCAGCAGCCTTCCCGAGCTTAGATATACAAATGAGCAGTTCTTC. Amino acids: CASSLPELRYTNEQFF.

This chain uses TRBV5-1 with TRBJ2-1; TRBD2 matches 9 bases. This CDR3 contains 16 residues. In germline, CDR1 is SGHRS, CDR2 YFSETQ. The V and J ends lost 1 base and 7 bases, in that order; junction bases with no gene match: 9. CDR3 amino acids: CASSLRREGVENEQFF. CDR3 DNA sequence: TGCGCCAGCAGCTTGCGGCGGGAGGGCGTGGAGAATGAGCAGTTCTTC. Supplemented by reference TRBV5-1 and TRBJ2-1, the full variable domain reads KAGVTQTPRYLIKTRGQQVTLSCSPISGHRSVSWYQQTPGQGLQFLFEYFSETQRNKGNFPGRFSGRQFSNSRSEMNVSTLELGDSALYLCASSLRREGVENEQFFGPGTRLTVL.

The CDR3 loop reads CASSLVSGTEYF. CDR3 DNA sequence: TGTGCCAGCAGCTTAGTCTCGGGGACCGAGTATTTT. The rearrangement uses TRBV7-9 and TRBJ2-3, with D tentatively TRBD1 or TRBD2 (5 bases each). The length of the CDR3 is 12 residues. V was trimmed by 1 base and J by 13 bases, leaving 12 bases between them. CDR1 and CDR2 from the germline V gene are SEHNR and FQNEAQ (reference sequence).

This clonotype has only a few counts. The chain is built from TRBV6-5 and TRBJ2-5; no clear D. V lost 2 bases and J 5 bases, leaving 9 bases between the germline ends. This CDR3 region has 13 residues. Germline assignment: CDR1 MNHEY and CDR2 SVGAGI. Here the CDR3 DNA reads TGTGCCAGCAGTTACCCGACTCTCGAGACCCAGTACTTC. Protein product: CASSYPTLETQYF.

This chain links TRBV20-1 with TRBJ1-4, with 8 bases aligning to TRBD1. With V trimmed by 1 base and J by 6 bases, 4 bases remained unmatched. The CDR3 runs to 14 residues. Germline-derived CDR1 and CDR2 are DFQATT and SNEGSKA (reference sequence). The CDR3 loop reads CSARGSDRDEKLFF. CDR3 nucleotides: TGCAGTGCTAGAGGATCGGACAGGGATGAAAAACTGTTTTTT.

The table lists this clonotype with a few counts. CDR3 residues: CSVVGGGDGYTF. The CDR3 region has the DNA TGCAGCGTTGTAGGAGGGGGCGATGGCTACACCTTC. The V call is TRBV29-1, the J call TRBJ1-2; 7 nucleotides match TRBD1. The CDR3 totals 12 residues. Germline assignment: CDR1 SQVTM and CDR2 ANQGSEA. V lost 4 bases to trimming and J lost 6 bases; unmatched junction nucleotides: 5.

The V gene is TRBV27, the J gene TRBJ2-7, with D perhaps TRBD2 (5 bases). Germline loops: CDR1 MNHEY, CDR2 SMNVEV (reference sequence). There are 14 residues in the CDR3. Trimming removed 5 bases from V and 7 bases from J, with 18 bases in between. The DNA of the CDR3 is TGTGCCAGCAGTCGGCTACTAGGCTCCAATGAGCAGTACTTC. It translates to CASSRLLGSNEQYF.

This clonotype has only one observation. The chain links TRBV6-6 to TRBJ2-5; 10 nucleotides align to TRBD2. This CDR3 has 15 amino acids. Per germline, CDR1 MNHNY and CDR2 SVGAGI (reference sequence). V gave up 3 bases and J gave up 5 bases; unmatched junction bases: 6. CDR3 DNA: TGTGCCAGCAGTTATCCGCAGCGGGGGGGGGAGACCCAGTACTTC. As protein: CASSYPQRGGETQYF.

The chain employs TRBV12-3 or TRBV12-4 and TRBJ1-2; D gene ambiguous. Trimming stripped 6 bases from V and 4 bases from J, with 12 bases between. The CDR3 sequence is 13 residues long. CDR3 in amino acids: CASRNTAGYGYTF. The CDR3 region has the DNA TGTGCCAGCAGAAATACAGCAGGCTATGGCTACACCTTC.

In this sample, this clonotype turned up a few times. The J gene is TRBJ2-3, the V gene TRBV6-1; TRBD2 agrees at 13 bases. Per germline, CDR1 MNHNS and CDR2 SASEGT. V lost 8 bases and J lost 4; bases outside the gene matches: 6. This CDR3 spans 15 amino acids. CDR3 nucleotides: TGTGCCAGCCGCAGACTAGCGGGAGGTCCAGATACGCAGTATTTT. It yields the protein CASRRLAGGPDTQYF.